Listed below are T cell receptor beta chains from one sample, sequenced in a study of blood T cell repertoires in COVID-19. TCRdb's copy holds only in-frame clones and misses some; the assay was immunoSEQ multiplex PCR. The sample holds some 150,000 clones, more than 80% seen once. Sample: peripheral blood. The receptors stem from a human donor in a cohort sampled during active COVID-19. The CDR3 runs from the conserved cysteine through the conserved F or W. Each record gives: D gene, J gene, clone size, V gene, CDR3 protein, CDR3 DNA. D genes are given only for firm matches. Clone size appears in some rows only: once, few, many, or a class for an expanded clone.

TRBD2 TRBJ2-2 - TRBV11-3 CASGTSGGDTGELFF TGTGCCAGCGGGACTAGCGGGGGGGACACCGGGGAGCTGTTTTTT
- TRBJ2-1 - TRBV24-1 CATSDRDRDEQFF TGTGCCACCAGTGATCGTGATCGGGATGAGCAGTTCTTC
TRBD1 TRBJ2-5 - TRBV19 CASRPRTGQETQYF TGTGCCAGTAGACCTAGGACAGGGCAAGAGACCCAGTACTTC
- TRBJ1-5 - TRBV4-1 CASSQAEYQPQHF TGCGCCAGCAGCCAAGCAGAATATCAGCCCCAGCATTTT
TRBD2 TRBJ2-1 once TRBV5-1 CASSFQLAGAINEQFF TGCGCCAGCAGCTTTCAGCTAGCGGGGGCCATCAATGAGCAGTTCTTC
- TRBJ1-1 - TRBV6-5 CASSYRGGTEAFF TGTGCCAGCAGTTACAGGGGGGGCACTGAAGCTTTCTTT
- TRBJ1-4 - TRBV16 CASSQSQARHEKLFF TGTGCCAGCAGCCAATCCCAGGCGCGACATGAAAAACTGTTTTTT
- TRBJ1-2 - TRBV3-1/TRBV3-2 CASSWRFF TGTGCCAGCAGCTGGAGGTTCTTC
TRBD2 TRBJ2-6 - TRBV10-1 CASRRTSGHPSGANVLTF TGCGCCAGCAGACGGACTAGCGGGCATCCCTCTGGGGCCAACGTCCTGACTTTC
TRBD2 TRBJ2-7 many TRBV6-1 CASSEGTSGGYEQYF TGTGCCAGCAGTGAGGGGACTAGCGGGGGCTACGAGCAGTACTTC
TRBD2 TRBJ2-7 few TRBV5-1 CASSELLAGGPHEQYF TGCGCCAGCAGCGAGTTACTAGCGGGGGGGCCCCACGAGCAGTACTTC
TRBD2 TRBJ2-6 - TRBV18 CASSLALAGGKTGANVLTF TGTGCCAGCTCACTCGCCCTAGCGGGGGGGAAGACTGGGGCCAACGTCCTGACTTTC
TRBD2 TRBJ2-2 - TRBV5-1 CASSYGTSGGAVAGELFF TGCGCCAGCAGCTACGGGACTAGCGGGGGGGCAGTCGCCGGGGAGCTGTTTTTT
TRBD1 TRBJ2-3 - TRBV4-1 CASSLEGARPDTQYF TGCGCCAGCAGCCTTGAGGGGGCGCGTCCAGATACGCAGTATTTT
- TRBJ2-5 - TRBV24-1 CATKGWGDQETQYF TGTGCCACCAAGGGTTGGGGCGACCAAGAGACCCAGTACTTC
- TRBJ2-3 - TRBV6-5 CASLGSSADTQYF TGTGCCAGCCTAGGTAGTTCCGCAGATACGCAGTATTTT
- TRBJ1-4 - TRBV7-2 CASSLQAGWSEKLFF TGTGCCAGCAGCTTACAGGCAGGGTGGAGTGAAAAACTGTTTTTT
- TRBJ1-1 - TRBV9 CASSVRTEGTEAFF TGTGCCAGCAGCGTACGGACGGAGGGAACTGAAGCTTTCTTT
- TRBJ2-1 few TRBV14 CASSSRRELFF TGTGCCAGCAGCTCCCGGAGGGAGTTGTTCTTC
- TRBJ1-3 once TRBV11-3 CASSLVSSGNTIYF TGTGCCAGCAGCTTAGTGAGCTCTGGAAACACCATATATTTT